Presented here are 30 T cell receptor beta chains from one specimen sequenced in a study of regulatory T cells in long-lasting Graves disease (dated by TCRdb to about 2021). Library method: multiplex PCR. TCRdb names Illumina HiSeq 4000 as the instrument used. iRepertoire HTBI primers and Arm-PCR amplification of CDR3 regions were used to construct TCR beta libraries. Starting from the raw public reads, TCRdb applied fastp trimming at Q25, assembled clones with MiXCR and retained in-frame beta chains. All rows with the same CDR3 protein become a single entry with the most common DNA and genes. This sample is represented by 350,000 to 500,000 distinct CDR3 sequences; approximately 16% of them were singletons. The top ten clonotypes cover about a quarter of the sample. The time point label, read with the paper, signifies: newly diagnosed GD, antithyroid drugs for less than 3 months. For both TCR sequencing and RNA sequencing, RNA was extracted from PBMCs in TRIzol.

The sample was also reused in another study, on T cells in Graves' hyperthyroidism and ophthalmopathy.

Material: peripheral blood mononuclear cells (PBMCs), obtained at new diagnosis, from a patient treated with antithyroid drugs. These receptors originate from a woman between 18 and 29 years old with Graves disease. Donor details come from another sample of the same person, matched by shared clones.

With respect to this clonotype: As the CDR3 is not closed by the conserved phenylalanine or tryptophan, this likely results from a read error. The gene calls are TRBV5-1 and TRBJ2-1; TRBD1 or TRBD2 may be the D gene (5 bases each). The CDR3 sequence is 17 residues long. CDR1 is SGHRS and CDR2 is YFSETQ in the germline V gene. V lost 2 bases, J lost 5 bases, and 20 bases lay in between. The CDR3 DNA follows: TGCGCCAGCAGCTTCGGCGCGACCACGGGACCGCACAATGAGCAGTTCCTC. As protein: CASSFGATTGPHNEQFL.

This clonotype was seen a handful of times. J is TRBJ1-2 and V is TRBV6-1; D gene uncertain. CDR3 length: 13 amino acids. The ends were cut back, 2 bases at V and 4 bases at J, with 8 bases in the middle. CDR1 and CDR2 (germline): MNHNS, SASEGT. The DNA of the CDR3 is TGTGCCAGCAGTGAACTGAGCACCTATGGCTACACCTTC. Residues: CASSELSTYGYTF.

V is TRBV6-1 and J is TRBJ1-5; D is unresolved. Germline V CDR1 and CDR2: MNHNS, SASEGT. The V end was cut by 2 bases, the J end by 2 bases, with 13 bases between. This CDR3 spans 16 amino acids. CDR3 in DNA: TGTGCCAGCAGTGAATCGTGGGGAGGTGGCAATCAGCCCCAGCATTTT. It encodes CASSESWGGGNQPQHF.

In its sample, this clonotype was seen many times. The chain combines TRBV11-3 with TRBJ2-1, with 9 bases lining up with TRBD1. V dropped 11 bases and J dropped 7; count of bases not matched to a gene: 15. The CDR3 has 15 amino acids. CDR1 is SGHNT and CDR2 is YENEEA in the germline V gene. DNA for the CDR3: TGTGCCTCAGCAGGCGCCTCGACAGGGGGGAATGAGCAGTTCTTC. Translating it yields CASAGASTGGNEQFF.

J is TRBJ1-1 and V is TRBV5-1, with D possibly TRBD1 on 5 matching bases. Per germline, CDR1 SGHRS and CDR2 YFSETQ. The CDR3 runs 16 residues. Trimming stripped 4 bases from V and 3 bases from J, with 19 bases between. The CDR3 sequence is CASSPTGEPWDTEAFF. As DNA, the CDR3 is TGCGCCAGCAGCCCAACGGGGGAACCATGGGACACTGAAGCTTTCTTT.

This chain uses TRBV4-3 with TRBJ2-7; no clear D. There are 15 residues in the CDR3. Germline V gene lookup returns CDR1 LGHNA and CDR2 YSLEER. With 3 bases removed from V and 7 bases from J, the gap between germline ends came to 19 bases. CDR3 in amino acids: CASSQDYGLAGEQYF. The DNA for the CDR3 is TGCGCCAGCAGCCAGGATTACGGTCTTGCTGGGGAGCAGTACTTC.

This clonotype was detected ten times or more. V and J are TRBV20-1 and TRBJ2-3; 14 bases agree with TRBD2. Germline loops: CDR1 DFQATT, CDR2 SNEGSKA (reference sequence). The J segment lost 6 bases and the V segment lost 6 bases, leaving 11 bases of the junction unmatched. This CDR3 is 16 amino acids long. The CDR3 DNA follows: TGCAGTGCGTACGCCGGGACTAGCGGGAGTTGGGATACGCAGTATTTT. Translated: CSAYAGTSGSWDTQYF.

A remark on this clonotype: Possible read error: a much larger clone is one base away. The chain is built from TRBV20-1 and TRBJ2-7, with 9 bases lining up with TRBD2. J lost 2 bases, V lost 8 bases, and 10 bases had no gene match. Per germline, CDR1 DFQATT and CDR2 SNEGSKA (reference sequence). The CDR3 loop spans 14 amino acids. Here the CDR3 DNA reads TGCAGTTCTGTTCTTAGCGGGAGAACCTACGAGCAGTACTTC. This codes for CSSVLSGRTYEQYF.

This clonotype was counted between two and nine times. V gene TRBV7-3 combines with J gene TRBJ2-7, with no clear D. Germline CDR1 reads SGHTA; CDR2 reads FQGTGA. The CDR3 contains 12 residues. Trimming took off 2 bases at V and 5 bases at J, with 7 bases between the two ends. The CDR3 is CASSLERHEQYF. In DNA form, the CDR3 reads TGTGCCAGCAGCTTAGAAAGACACGAGCAGTACTTC.

This chain uses TRBV20-1 with TRBJ2-7; a possible D gene is TRBD2 (7 bases). V was trimmed by 3 bases and J by 2 bases, leaving 8 bases between them. CDR3 size: 12 residues. Germline V lookup: CDR1 DFQATT, CDR2 SNEGSKA (reference sequence). Here the CDR3 DNA reads TGCAGTGCTAGCGGGGGGCCCTACGAGCAGTACTTC. Amino acids: CSASGGPYEQYF.

V usage is TRBV24-1 and J usage is TRBJ2-7; TRBD2 aligns across 11 bases. Looked up from germline, CDR1 is KGHDR and CDR2 is SFDVKD. The V and J ends lost 4 bases and 2 bases, in that order; junction bases with no gene match: 3. The CDR3 contains 15 residues. CDR3 sequence (DNA): TGTGCCACCAGTGACATAGCGGGAGGGCCCTACGAGCAGTACTTC. It is translated as CATSDIAGGPYEQYF.

This clonotype was counted only a few times. This chain uses TRBV7-9 with TRBJ1-4, with 7 nucleotides matching TRBD1. Trimming at V came to 2 bases and at J to 1 base, leaving 1 base not matched to a gene. This CDR3 is built from 15 residues. The germline V gene encodes CDR1 SEHNR and CDR2 FQNEAQ (reference sequence). The CDR3: CASSLRDRTNEKLFF. CDR3 nucleotides: TGTGCCAGCAGCTTACGGGACAGAACTAATGAAAAACTGTTTTTT.

Turning to this clonotype: This may arise from a read error, as a much more abundant clone is one base away. This is likely a read error, given that the CDR3 carries no conserved phenylalanine or tryptophan at its end. The DNA for the CDR3 is TGTGCCAGCAGCCAAGGAAGGGAGGCTGCTTTCTCT. Amino acid sequence: CASSQGREAAFS. The chain uses TRBV3-1 and TRBJ1-1, with no clear D. This CDR3 is built from 12 residues. Looked up from germline, CDR1 is LGHDT and CDR2 is YNNKEL (reference sequence). V was cut by 1 base and J by 11 bases, with 11 bases left in between.

This clonotype was seen many times. The chain carries TRBV4-1 and TRBJ2-5; D call uncertain. CDR1 and CDR2 from the germline V gene are MGHRA and YSYEKL. V lost 4 bases and J 5 bases, leaving 11 bases between the germline ends. The CDR3 has 13 residues. CDR3 residues: CASSPVSEETQYF. Here the CDR3 DNA reads TGCGCCAGCAGCCCGGTTTCGGAGGAGACCCAGTACTTC.

This clonotype was counted at least ten times. V and J are TRBV12-3 or TRBV12-4 and TRBJ2-7, with TRBD2 matching over 10 bases. The CDR3 extends over 15 amino acids. After removal of 0 bases from V and 5 bases from J, the junction contained 4 bases not matched to a gene. The CDR3 protein is CASSLASGRSNEQYF. The CDR3 DNA reads TGTGCCAGCAGTTTAGCTAGCGGGAGGTCCAACGAGCAGTACTTC.

This clonotype has ten or more counts. The chain employs TRBV6-1 and TRBJ2-3, with D tentatively TRBD2 (5 bases). Deletions cut 4 bases from V and 4 bases from J, with 12 bases between. The CDR3 sequence is 14 residues long. Germline-derived CDR1 and CDR2 are MNHNS and SASEGT. This chain's CDR3 is CASSGTSYADTQYF. As DNA, the CDR3 is TGTGCCAGCAGTGGAACTAGTTACGCAGATACGCAGTATTTT.

This clonotype was observed at least ten times. This chain joins TRBV27 and TRBJ2-7, with D unresolved. The V and J ends lost 5 bases and 0 bases respectively, with 11 bases between them. CDR3 size: 14 residues. Germline V gene data show CDR1 as MNHEY and CDR2 as SMNVEV (reference sequence). CDR3 nucleotides: TGTGCCAGCAGTCGGACCACCGGCTCCTACGAGCAGTACTTC. It specifies CASSRTTGSYEQYF.

The table lists this clonotype with many counts. This chain uses TRBV12-3 or TRBV12-4 with TRBJ1-1, with 9 bases fitting TRBD1. The length of the CDR3 is 14 residues. The ends lost 7 bases at V and 5 bases at J; junction bases unmatched: 8. The CDR3 here is CASTKQGARTEAFF. DNA for the CDR3: TGTGCCAGCACCAAACAGGGGGCGAGGACTGAAGCTTTCTTT.

The rearrangement joins TRBV12-3 or TRBV12-4 to TRBJ2-7, with 9 bases lining up with TRBD1. The trim removed 8 bases at V and 6 bases at J, leaving 11 bases unmatched. There are 14 residues in the CDR3. This CDR3 reads CASGRDRVSREQYF. In nucleotides, the CDR3 is TGTGCCAGCGGCCGGGACAGGGTATCCCGCGAGCAGTACTTC.

The chain links TRBV28 to TRBJ1-6; TRBD1 is a possible D gene (6 bases). V lost 8 bases, J lost 0 bases, and 20 bases lay in between. Germline V lookup: CDR1 MDHEN, CDR2 SYDVKM. This CDR3 spans 18 amino acids. CDR3 sequence: CASLNRVGLSSYNSPLHF. The CDR3 coding sequence is TGTGCCAGCCTCAACAGGGTTGGTCTAAGCTCCTATAATTCACCCCTCCACTTT.

This clonotype was seen ten or more times. V usage is TRBV29-1 and J usage is TRBJ2-7; weak D call: TRBD1 (5 bases). V was trimmed by 5 bases and J by 0 bases, leaving 11 bases between them. Germline-derived CDR1 and CDR2 are SQVTM and ANQGSEA. The CDR3 runs 13 residues. The chain's CDR3 is CSVNTGRSYEQYF. CDR3 DNA sequence: TGCAGCGTTAACACAGGCCGCTCCTACGAGCAGTACTTC.

This clonotype was picked up many times. The chain carries TRBV12-3 or TRBV12-4 and TRBJ2-7, with TRBD2 matching over 12 bases. J gave up 2 bases and V 3 bases, and 5 bases lay outside the gene matches. This CDR3 comprises 16 residues. As DNA, the CDR3 is TGTGCCAGCAGTTTGGCCGCTAGCGGGAGGGCCTACGAGCAGTACTTC. Its translation: CASSLAASGRAYEQYF.

This clonotype was detected many times. The chain links TRBV7-2 to TRBJ2-5; D might be TRBD2 (5 bases). The germline gives CDR1 SGHTA, CDR2 FQGNSA. The CDR3 length is 15 residues. V was shortened by 6 bases and J by 2 bases, with 16 bases between the two germline ends. This CDR3 reads CASRERTSPQETQYF. DNA for the CDR3: TGTGCCAGCAGGGAGCGGACCTCTCCACAAGAGACCCAGTACTTC.

This clonotype occurred many times. The chain is built from TRBV28 and TRBJ1-5; unclear D gene. The V gene's germline CDR1 is MDHEN and CDR2 SYDVKM. Trimming shortened V by 10 bases and J by 15 bases, and 19 bases separated the two germline ends. There are 11 residues in the CDR3. The CDR3, as DNA: TGTGCCACGAATGGGAGAGGGAGGTGGCATTTT. Its translation: CATNGRGRWHF. Complete variable domain (other parts from reference TRBV28 and TRBJ1-5): DVKVTQSSRYLVKRTGEKVFLECVQDMDHENMFWYRQDPGLGLRLIYFSYDVKMKEKGDIPEGYSVSREKKERFSLILESASTNQTSMYLCATNGRGRWHFGDGTRLSIL.

The sample holds many counts of this clonotype. The chain couples TRBV7-9 to TRBJ1-5; the D is unclear. Germline V gene data show CDR1 as SEHNR and CDR2 as FQNEAQ (reference sequence). The CDR3 has 15 residues. Trimming removed 1 base at V and 3 bases at J, with 10 bases between. CDR3 in amino acids: CASSLDPASNQPQHF. The DNA for the CDR3 is TGTGCCAGCAGCTTAGACCCGGCTTCCAATCAGCCCCAGCATTTT.

This clonotype was detected ten times or more. The chain combines TRBV28 with TRBJ2-1; perhaps TRBD2 as D (6 bases). The CDR3 loop spans 16 amino acids. The germline V gene has CDR1 MDHEN and CDR2 SYDVKM. The ends were cut back, 5 bases at V and 4 bases at J, with 18 bases in the middle. The CDR3 loop is CASSNPRDLAYNEQFF. The CDR3 region has the DNA TGTGCCAGCAGTAACCCCCGGGACTTAGCGTACAATGAGCAGTTCTTC.

Only a few counts were recorded for this clonotype. In DNA, the CDR3 is TGTGCCTCAGCGGTAAGCTCCTACAATGAGCAGTTCTTC. It codes for CASAVSSYNEQFF. The V and J genes are TRBV30 and TRBJ2-1, with D possibly being TRBD2 (5 bases). CDR1 and CDR2 from the germline V gene are GTSNPN and SVGIG (reference sequence). The CDR3 is 13 residues long. Trimming cost V 7 bases and J 0 bases, with 10 bases left between them.

This clonotype was detected only a few times. The chain couples TRBV28 to TRBJ1-5; 8 bases fit TRBD1. The CDR3 has 14 amino acids. The ends lost 10 bases at V and 10 bases at J; junction bases unmatched: 15. Per germline, CDR1 MDHEN and CDR2 SYDVKM. This CDR3 reads CATTVGTGYRPQHF. The CDR3 DNA reads as TGTGCCACTACCGTCGGGACAGGCTATCGTCCCCAGCATTTT.

This clonotype was recorded at least ten times. This chain joins TRBV2 and TRBJ1-5; D gene ambiguous. This CDR3 is built from 15 residues. Trimming left V 8 bases short and J 6 bases short, with 20 bases between. Germline V gene sequence: CDR1 SNHLY, CDR2 FYNNEI. CDR3 protein: CASGEEGTALQPQHF. CDR3 bases: TGTGCCAGCGGGGAAGAGGGAACCGCTCTTCAGCCCCAGCATTTT.

This clonotype has a count of ten or more. The V and J genes are TRBV6-2 or TRBV6-3 and TRBJ2-7; 11 positions match TRBD2. The CDR3 extends over 15 amino acids. Germline CDR1 and CDR2: MNHEY and SVGEGT. V was clipped by 3 bases and J by 2 bases; unmatched bases: 3. The CDR3 DNA reads as TGTGCCAGCAGTTATGGTAGCGGGAGGGCCTACGAGCAGTACTTC. Encoded protein: CASSYGSGRAYEQYF.